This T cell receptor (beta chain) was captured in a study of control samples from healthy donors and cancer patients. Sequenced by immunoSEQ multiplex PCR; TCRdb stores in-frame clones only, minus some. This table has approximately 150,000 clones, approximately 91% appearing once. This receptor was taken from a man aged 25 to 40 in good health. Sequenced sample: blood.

Here the CDR3 DNA reads TGCGCCAGCAGCTTGGGGGCTAGCGGGGACCAAGAGACCCAGTACTTC. Encoded protein: CASSLGASGDQETQYF. This sequence joins TRBV5-1 and TRBJ2-5; TRBD2 agrees at 9 bases. This CDR3 contains 16 residues. Trimming cost V 0 bases and J 0 bases; bases outside gene matches: 3. Germline CDR1 reads SGHRS; CDR2 reads YFSETQ.